Listed below are T cell receptor beta chains from one sample, sequenced in a study of vaccination and CD4 T cells after COVID-19. Their antigens are not known. Each CDR3 protein gets one entry after TCRdb re-called the PCR reads with MiXCR. The sample records 15,000 to 20,000 distinct CDR3 sequences, 52% being singletons. Sequencing used CD4+ T cells from blood, cultured in vitro, obtained about 7 months after SARS-CoV-2 vaccination. These receptors were taken from a human donor who had recovered from COVID-19. The CDR3 runs from the conserved cysteine through the conserved F or W. D genes are given only for firm matches. Some rows mark clone size as missing; the rest say once, few, many or name a class of expanded clone.

clone_size	v_call	cdr3_length	j_call	d_call	cdr3_nt	cdr3_aa
NA	TRBV2	13	TRBJ1-6	NA	TGTGCCAGCAAAGGGTCCCCATCGTCACCCCTCCACTTT	CASKGSPSSPLHF
NA	TRBV6-1	14	TRBJ1-5	NA	TGTGCCAGCAGCCCAGGGGACGGCAATCAGCCCCAGCATTTT	CASSPGDGNQPQHF
NA	TRBV20-1	13	TRBJ2-2	TRBD1	TGCAGTGCCCAGTACAGGGGCGCCGGGGAGCTGTTTTTT	CSAQYRGAGELFF
once	TRBV7-3	13	TRBJ2-3	TRBD2	TGTGCCAGCAGCTTAGGAACTAGCGGGACGCAGTATTTT	CASSLGTSGTQYF
few	TRBV20-1	12	TRBJ2-7	NA	TGCAGTGTTCAATCGGGCACCTACGAGCAGTACTTC	CSVQSGTYEQYF
few	TRBV20-1	17	TRBJ2-5	NA	TGCAGTGCCCCGAAGGCCCAGGAGGTGCAGGGGCAAGAGACCCAGTACTTC	CSAPKAQEVQGQETQYF
NA	TRBV5-1	16	TRBJ2-7	NA	TGCGCCAGCAGCTTGGTCGGGACACAGGCCCCCTACGAGCAGTACTTC	CASSLVGTQAPYEQYF
NA	TRBV10-1	14	TRBJ2-6	NA	TGCGCCAGCAGGGGGTCCTCTGGGGCCAACGTCCTGACTTTC	CASRGSSGANVLTF
NA	TRBV6-5	15	TRBJ2-7	NA	TGTGCCAGCAGTTACTCGAGCGCCTACTCCTACGAGCAGTACTTC	CASSYSSAYSYEQYF
NA	TRBV19	14	TRBJ1-2	NA	TGTGCCAGTAGCTTCCCCACTGGAAACTATGGCTACACCTTC	CASSFPTGNYGYTF
NA	TRBV11-3	14	TRBJ1-1	NA	TGTGCCAGCAACTTACACGGGGCGGGCACTGAAGCTTTCTTT	CASNLHGAGTEAFF
NA	TRBV27	16	TRBJ2-3	NA	TGTGCCAGCAGTTTAGACTTTCGCCAGGGGATAGATACGCAGTATTTT	CASSLDFRQGIDTQYF
medium-sized	TRBV7-3	12	TRBJ1-1	NA	TGTGCCAGCAGCCTGGACGGCCTTGAAGCTTTCTTT	CASSLDGLEAFF
NA	TRBV28	18	TRBJ2-1	TRBD1	TGTGCCAGCATCGGTCAGACAGGGGAATTTTGGCTTTACAATGAGCAGTTCTTC	CASIGQTGEFWLYNEQFF
NA	TRBV7-6	15	TRBJ1-2	TRBD1	TGTGCCAGCAGCTCGATGGGACAGGGGGCGGGTGGCTACACCTTC	CASSSMGQGAGGYTF
NA	TRBV15	18	TRBJ2-5	NA	TGTGCCACCAGCAGGACGGGGCGGTTTGGGGGCGAAATGGAGACCCAGTACTTC	CATSRTGRFGGEMETQYF
few	TRBV11-2	14	TRBJ2-7	TRBD1	TGTGCCAGCAGCCGTGGGGGACAGGGCTACGAGCAGTACTTC	CASSRGGQGYEQYF
NA	TRBV6-1	13	TRBJ1-1	NA	TGTGCCAGCAGTGAAAGGGAGAACACTGAAGCTTTCTTT	CASSERENTEAFF
few	TRBV20-1	14	TRBJ2-2	NA	TGCAGTGCTAGCTGGGCAGGGGATCACGGGGAGCTGTTTTTT	CSASWAGDHGELFF
NA	TRBV5-1	13	TRBJ1-1	NA	TGCGCCAGCAGGCCAGGGGTGAACACTGAAGCTTTCTTT	CASRPGVNTEAFF
few	TRBV15	17	TRBJ1-1	TRBD1	TGTGCCACCAGCAGAGTCCCGGGACAGACTTTGAACACTGAAGCTTTCTTT	CATSRVPGQTLNTEAFF
NA	TRBV4-1	15	TRBJ1-6	NA	TGCGCCAGCAGCACACAGGACTTCGGGGATTCACCCCTCCACTTT	CASSTQDFGDSPLHF
NA	TRBV7-3	11	TRBJ2-7	NA	TGTGCCAGCAGCTCGGGCGGCGAGCAGTACTTC	CASSSGGEQYF
NA	TRBV20-1	10	TRBJ1-2	NA	TGCAGTGCTAGAGGAAGTGGCTACACCTTC	CSARGSGYTF
once	TRBV2	11	TRBJ2-1	NA	TGTGCCAGCAGTGCCGCGTGGGGGCAGTTCTTC	CASSAAWGQFF
NA	TRBV6-5	14	TRBJ2-1	TRBD2	TGTGCCAGCAGTTACGATCCTAGCGGGAATGAGCAGTTCTTC	CASSYDPSGNEQFF
NA	TRBV5-1	18	TRBJ2-3	TRBD2	TGCGCCAGCACCATGGGGGCGACTAGCGGGAGTGTTAGAGATACGCAGTATTTT	CASTMGATSGSVRDTQYF
few	TRBV6-1	15	TRBJ2-3	TRBD2	TGTGCCAGCAGGAATAGCGGGGCGAGCACAGATACGCAGTATTTT	CASRNSGASTDTQYF
NA	TRBV11-2	19	TRBJ1-1	NA	TGTGCCAGCAGCCCGTATCGGAAGGGTGGATTATCGCGCAGGGGTGAAGCTTTCTTT	CASSPYRKGGLSRRGEAFF
once	TRBV7-9	16	TRBJ2-1	TRBD2	TGTGCCAGCAGCCCCACGGGACTAGCGGGCCGTAATGAGCAGTTCTTC	CASSPTGLAGRNEQFF
few	TRBV6-1	12	TRBJ1-5	TRBD1	TGTGCCAGCGGAGGGGGCTTCCAGCCCCAGCATTTT	CASGGGFQPQHF
NA	TRBV20-1	13	TRBJ2-1	TRBD2	TGCAGTGCTCTAGTAGCGGGGACCAATGAGCAGTTCTTC	CSALVAGTNEQFF
NA	TRBV20-1	13	TRBJ1-2	TRBD1	TGCAGTGCTTTCGACAGGGACAACTATGGCTACACCTTC	CSAFDRDNYGYTF
few	TRBV7-9	16	TRBJ2-2	TRBD2	TGTGCCAGCAGCTTCCCGACTAGCGGGGGCACCGGGGAGCTGTTTTTT	CASSFPTSGGTGELFF
NA	TRBV2	15	TRBJ2-7	TRBD2	TGTGCCAGCAGTGGTGGACTAGCGGGGGGGCAGGAGCAGTACTTC	CASSGGLAGGQEQYF
NA	TRBV24-1	13	TRBJ2-7	NA	TGTGCCACCAGTGACACAGGGCTAGGCGAGCAGTACTTC	CATSDTGLGEQYF
few	TRBV7-2	14	TRBJ1-5	NA	TGTGCCAGCAGCCCGGGACAAGTCAATCAGCCCCAGCATTTT	CASSPGQVNQPQHF
few	TRBV19	15	TRBJ2-5	NA	TGTGCCAGTAGCCCCACCATCGGGGGGCCGGAGACCCAGTACTTC	CASSPTIGGPETQYF
NA	TRBV27	14	TRBJ1-2	NA	TGTGCCAGCAGTCCCTTGGGGGTTACAGGCGGCTACACCTTC	CASSPLGVTGGYTF
NA	TRBV6-1	17	TRBJ2-5	TRBD1	TGTGCCACAAAAGGGTCCACAGGGGGCGAGTACCAAGAGACCCAGTACTTC	CATKGSTGGEYQETQYF
medium-sized	TRBV20-1	15	TRBJ2-1	TRBD2	TGCAGTGCGCCCTCGGGCGGGAGCCCCTACAATGAGCAGTTCTTC	CSAPSGGSPYNEQFF
NA	TRBV6-1	13	TRBJ1-5	NA	TGTGCCAGCAGCACCGGGAAGAATCAGCCCCAGCATTTT	CASSTGKNQPQHF
NA	TRBV10-3	13	TRBJ2-1	TRBD1	TGTGCCATCAGGTCGACAGGGTACAATGAGCAGTTCTTC	CAIRSTGYNEQFF
NA	TRBV7-8	13	TRBJ2-1	TRBD1	TGTGCCAGCGGGAAACAGGGGGCGGATGAGCAGTTCTTC	CASGKQGADEQFF
few	TRBV27	15	TRBJ2-6	NA	TGTGCCAGCAGTTCCCCAAGCTCTGGGGCCAACGTCCTGACTTTC	CASSSPSSGANVLTF
NA	TRBV11-1	16	TRBJ2-3	TRBD2	TGTGCCAGCCAACTAGGGGTTAGCGGGGACACAGATACGCAGTATTTT	CASQLGVSGDTDTQYF
NA	TRBV7-9	14	TRBJ1-6	NA	TGTGCCAGCAGACCCTCGCTGTATAATTCACCCCTCCACTTT	CASRPSLYNSPLHF